The entry below describes one TCR beta chain. Its antigen is unknown. A single base separates this from a much larger clone, so it may be a read error. This entry comes from a study of regulatory T cells in long-lasting Graves disease. Across the whole study: Persistence in Graves' disease denoted antithyroid drug use beyond 5 years alongside positive TSH receptor antibodies.

The TCR beta library used iRepertoire HTBI primers with Arm-PCR amplification of CDR3. TCRdb recomputed calls from the multiplex PCR reads with MiXCR, one row per CDR3 protein. The table lists roughly 700,000 distinct CDR3 sequences, about 32% of them singletons. General study results and limits: Persistent cases favored TRBV28, TRBJ1-2 and TRBJ2-5. Lower TCR diversity was seen in persistent Graves' patients than in newly diagnosed ones.

Per the germline V gene, CDR1 is MNHGY and CDR2 is SVAAGI. This CDR3 has 12 amino acids. Indicated time point: persistent/refractory GD, antithyroid drugs over 5 years with positive TRAb. PBMC-extracted RNA yielded the TCR library. The chain has TRBV6-9 and TRBJ1-2; perhaps TRBD1 as D (6 bases). This specimen was peripheral blood mononuclear cells (PBMCs), taken when the disease was refractory, from a patient treated with antithyroid drugs. This TCR derives from a female donor with Graves disease. The CDR3, as DNA: TGTGCCAGCAGTTACCGGATTGGGGGCTACGCCTTC. Translation: CASSYRIGGYAF.